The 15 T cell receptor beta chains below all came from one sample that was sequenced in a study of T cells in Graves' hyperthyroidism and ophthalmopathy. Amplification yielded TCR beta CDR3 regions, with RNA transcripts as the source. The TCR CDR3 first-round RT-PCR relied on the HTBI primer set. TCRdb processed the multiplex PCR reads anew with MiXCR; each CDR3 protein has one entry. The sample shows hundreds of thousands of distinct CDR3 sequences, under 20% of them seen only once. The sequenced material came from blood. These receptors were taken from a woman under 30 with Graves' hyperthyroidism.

In nucleotides, the CDR3 is TGTGCCAGCAGTTACTCTGGCAGAGGGAACGGCTACACCTTC. Translation: CASSYSGRGNGYTF. The genes are TRBV6-5 and TRBJ1-2; D is unclear. The CDR3 has 14 residues. Per the germline V gene, CDR1 is MNHEY and CDR2 is SVGAGI. V gave up 0 bases and J gave up 8 bases, with 13 bases separating them.

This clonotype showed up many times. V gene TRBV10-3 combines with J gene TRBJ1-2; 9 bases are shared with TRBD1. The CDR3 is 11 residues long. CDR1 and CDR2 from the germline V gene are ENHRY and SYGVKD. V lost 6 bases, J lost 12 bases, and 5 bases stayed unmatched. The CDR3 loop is CAIRGQGGNTF. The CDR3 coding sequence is TGTGCCATCAGGGGACAGGGAGGGAACACCTTC.

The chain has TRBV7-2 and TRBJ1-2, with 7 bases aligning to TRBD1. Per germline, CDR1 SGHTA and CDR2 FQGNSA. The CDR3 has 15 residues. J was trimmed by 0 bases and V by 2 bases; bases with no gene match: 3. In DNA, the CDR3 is TGTGCCAGCAGCTTATCAACAGGGGCTAACTATGGCTACACCTTC. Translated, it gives CASSLSTGANYGYTF.

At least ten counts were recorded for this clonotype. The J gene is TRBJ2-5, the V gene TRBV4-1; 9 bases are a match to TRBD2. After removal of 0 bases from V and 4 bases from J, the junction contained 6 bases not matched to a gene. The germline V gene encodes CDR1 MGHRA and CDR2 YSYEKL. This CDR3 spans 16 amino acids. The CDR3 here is CASSQDGRGGGETQYF. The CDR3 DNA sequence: TGCGCCAGCAGCCAAGATGGGCGGGGGGGTGGAGAGACCCAGTACTTC.

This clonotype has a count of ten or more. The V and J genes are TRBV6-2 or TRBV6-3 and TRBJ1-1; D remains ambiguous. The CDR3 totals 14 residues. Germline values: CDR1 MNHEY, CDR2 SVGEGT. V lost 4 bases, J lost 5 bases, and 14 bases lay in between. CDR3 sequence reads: CASSSRTPGTEAFF. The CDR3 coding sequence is TGTGCCAGCAGTTCACGGACGCCGGGGACTGAAGCTTTCTTT.

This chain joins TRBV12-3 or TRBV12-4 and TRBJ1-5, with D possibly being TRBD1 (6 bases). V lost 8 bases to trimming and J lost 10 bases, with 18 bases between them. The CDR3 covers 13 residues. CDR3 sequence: CASLEASGGPQHF. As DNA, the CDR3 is TGTGCCAGCCTTGAAGCGAGCGGGGGCCCCCAGCATTTT.

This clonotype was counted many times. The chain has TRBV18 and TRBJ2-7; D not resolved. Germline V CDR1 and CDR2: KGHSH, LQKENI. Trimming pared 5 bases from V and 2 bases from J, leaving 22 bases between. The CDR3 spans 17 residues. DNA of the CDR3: TGTGCCAGCTCATCATGGACCGGGCCCCATTTCCCCTACGAGCAGTACTTC. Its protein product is CASSSWTGPHFPYEQYF.

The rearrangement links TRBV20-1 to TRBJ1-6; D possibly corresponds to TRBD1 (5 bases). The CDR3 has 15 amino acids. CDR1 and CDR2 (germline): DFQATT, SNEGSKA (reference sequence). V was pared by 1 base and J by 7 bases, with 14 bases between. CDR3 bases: TGCAGTGCTAGAGCCGAGGGGAGTAACAATTCACCCCTCCACTTT. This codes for CSARAEGSNNSPLHF.

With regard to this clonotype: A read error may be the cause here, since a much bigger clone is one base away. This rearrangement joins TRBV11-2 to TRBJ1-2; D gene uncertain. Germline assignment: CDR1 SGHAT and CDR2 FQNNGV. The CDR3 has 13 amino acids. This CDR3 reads CASRHPSFYGYSF. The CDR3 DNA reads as TGTGCCAGCAGACACCCAAGTTTCTATGGCTACTCCTTC.

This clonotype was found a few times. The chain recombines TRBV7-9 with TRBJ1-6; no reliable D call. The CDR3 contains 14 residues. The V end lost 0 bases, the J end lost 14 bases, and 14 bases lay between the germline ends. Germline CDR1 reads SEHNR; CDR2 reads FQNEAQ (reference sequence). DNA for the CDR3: TGTGCCAGCAGCTTAGCACAGACACCTCTAACCCTCCACTTT. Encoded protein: CASSLAQTPLTLHF.

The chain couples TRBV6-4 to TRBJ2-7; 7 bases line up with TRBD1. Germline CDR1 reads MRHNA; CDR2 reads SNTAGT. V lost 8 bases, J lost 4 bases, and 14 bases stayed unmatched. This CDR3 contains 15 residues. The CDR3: CASDGFGTVFYEQYF. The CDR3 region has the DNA TGTGCCAGCGATGGTTTCGGGACAGTCTTTTACGAGCAGTACTTC.

The CDR3 nucleotides read TGTGCCAGCAGCCAGAGGGGGAGAAACACTGAAGCTTTCTTT. It specifies CASSQRGRNTEAFF. The chain employs TRBV3-1 and TRBJ1-1; a weak D match, TRBD1 (6 bases). CDR1 is LGHDT, CDR2 YNNKEL, per germline (reference sequence). Trimming took off 3 bases at V and 2 bases at J, with 10 bases between the two ends. This CDR3 is built from 14 residues. Filled out from reference TRBV3-1 and TRBJ1-1, the complete variable domain reads DTAVSQTPKYLVTQMGNDKSIKCEQNLGHDTMYWYKQDSKKFLKIMFSYNNKELIINETVPNRFSPKSPDKAHLNLHINSLELGDSAVYFCASSQRGRNTEAFFGQGTRLTVV.

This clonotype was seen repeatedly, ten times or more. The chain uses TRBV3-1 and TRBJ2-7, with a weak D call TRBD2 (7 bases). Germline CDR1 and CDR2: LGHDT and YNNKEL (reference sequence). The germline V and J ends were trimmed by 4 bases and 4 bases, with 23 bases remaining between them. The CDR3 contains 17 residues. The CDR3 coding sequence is TGTGCCAGCAGCCGGAGAGGGGGGGCGCAGGTATGGTACGAGCAGTACTTC. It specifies CASSRRGGAQVWYEQYF.

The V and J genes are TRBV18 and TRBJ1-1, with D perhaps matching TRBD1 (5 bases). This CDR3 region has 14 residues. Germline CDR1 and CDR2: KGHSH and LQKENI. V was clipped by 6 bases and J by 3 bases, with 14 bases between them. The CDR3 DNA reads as TGTGCCAGCTCTCATCGGGGGGGAGACACTGAAGCTTTCTTT. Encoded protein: CASSHRGGDTEAFF.

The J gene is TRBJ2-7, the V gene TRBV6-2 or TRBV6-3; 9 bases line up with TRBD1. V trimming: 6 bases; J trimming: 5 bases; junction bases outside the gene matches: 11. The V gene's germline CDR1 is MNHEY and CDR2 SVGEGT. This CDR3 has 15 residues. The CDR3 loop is CASRRTGTGRNEQYF. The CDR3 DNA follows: TGTGCCAGCAGGCGCACCGGGACAGGGAGGAACGAGCAGTACTTC.